The T cell receptor (beta chain) under discussion was sequenced for a study of blood T cell repertoires in COVID-19 (dated by TCRdb to about 2020). Regarding the research as a whole: Samples covering the acute and convalescent phases of COVID-19 were provided by collaborators in the United States, Italy and Spain. The material from the prospective study consisted of cDNA or gDNA derived from T cells, B-cell-depleted T cells, or PBMCs. Subjects who had been exposed to COVID-19, were actively infected with it, or had recovered from it provided the deeply sampled blood TCRbeta repertoires that made up the dataset. The repertoires were released in a freely available public database intended as a resource for research on the immune response to SARS-CoV-2. A de-identified subject ID, COVID-19 status, age in years and sex were almost always included in the sample metadata. Where available, HLA class I and class II types were obtained from metadata supplied by the sample provider rather than from assay-based typing. Samples came from the ongoing ImmuneRACE study (first 160 participants) plus 1,254 subjects from 6 global collaborators. Results and caveats for the whole study, not just this receptor: How much clinical and demographic metadata was included differed by source and by participant, and the metadata was provided uncurated.

The immunoSEQ Assay, a bias-controlled multiplex PCR, was used to amplify TCRbeta CDR3 regions from genomic DNA. The paper's data handling went like this. Within the assay, amplification of reference gene primers was used to estimate how many nucleated cells each sample contained. Sequence reads were collapsed and filtered to measure the absolute abundance of every unique TCRbeta CDR3 rearrangement. For each sample, productive Simpson clonality was calculated as the square root of Simpson's diversity index over productive rearrangements. Imported from immuneACCESS, the table was reduced by TCRdb to in-frame sequences with V and J called. These copies leave out some clones; in studies compared against another copy, an unresolved V gene accounts for under half, and the cause of the remainder is not known. D and trimming were read from the DNA, whereas the V and J calls and clone size are those reported in that table. This sample lists some 15,000 clones; around 88% were detected once. The ten most abundant clones make up around 2.8% of the sample.

Of note for this clone: Its antigen remains undetermined. The record has no base qualities; no much larger clone is one base away.

Whole blood was collected in K2EDTA tubes by collaborating institutions according to the institutions' own protocols. For TCRbeta analysis, collaborator samples were shipped as frozen whole blood, as isolated PBMCs, or as DNA extracted from either sample type. From the germline V gene (reference sequence), CDR1 is LNHDA and CDR2 is SQIVND. The CDR3 holds 15 amino acids from the cysteine to the phenylalanine. The entry retains the CDR3 DNA only, 45 bases that are in frame from base 1. Compared with germline, V lacks 3 bases and J lacks 2 bases; bases without a gene match: 6. The sample taken for sequencing was peripheral blood. The source of this sequence is a human donor in a cohort sampled during active COVID-19. The chain employs TRBV19 and TRBJ1-1; the central 7 bases match TRBD1. The nucleotide sequence reads as follows: TGTGCCAGTAGTATCACCAACAGGGGAAACACTGAAGCTTTCTTT. Its protein reads: CASSITNRGNTEAFF.